Included here is one T cell receptor beta chain sequence, with context. What it binds is not known. The PCR used 60 Vbeta and 13 Jbeta primers. The repertoire was sequenced with immunoSEQ multiplex PCR; TCRdb's copy has only in-frame clones and lacks some. The data show about 110,000 clones, around 80% seen once. The data stem from a study of cytomegalovirus exposure and HLA in healthy donors. Trimming pared 2 bases from V and 3 bases from J, leaving 5 bases between. The CDR3 extends over 13 amino acids. Germline CDR1 is LGHNA and CDR2 is YSLEER. Study-wide findings and caveats: Prediction of most subjects' HLA-A and HLA-B alleles by TCR beta sequences was reportedly accurate. In a later analysis, a genetic analysis reported fewer productive-TCR N-insertions in an Asian-associated ancestry cluster than the cohort average.

The sequence came from a young man in good health and CMV-seronegative. The chain combines TRBV4-3 with TRBJ1-5; D unresolved. The sequenced sample consisted of PBMCs. The CDR3 DNA reads as TGCGCCAGCAGCCAACAGGTCAATCAGCCCCAGCATTTT. It yields the protein CASSQQVNQPQHF.